This entry describes one T cell receptor (beta chain). The specificity of this receptor is unknown. Qualities for individual bases were not recorded, and no much larger clone is one base off. This entry comes from a study of blood T cell repertoires in COVID-19 (dated by TCRdb to about 2020). Broadly, across the study: Collaborator samples came from the United States, Italy and Spain and covered acute and convalescent phases of COVID-19. The prospective study material was composed of cDNA or gDNA derived from T cells, B-cell-depleted T cells, or PBMCs. Deeply sampled blood TCRbeta repertoires from subjects exposed to, actively infected with, or recovered from COVID-19 were included in the dataset. The repertoires were released in a freely available public database intended as a resource for research on the immune response to SARS-CoV-2. Samples came from the ongoing ImmuneRACE study (first 160 participants) plus 1,254 subjects from 6 global collaborators. Nearly every sample came with metadata listing a de-identified subject ID, COVID-19 status, age in years and sex. Where available, HLA class I and class II types were taken from metadata supplied by the sample provider and were not determined by assay-based typing. Points the paper makes about the study in general: Clinical and demographic metadata were provided uncurated, with the amount varying by source and participant.

TCRbeta CDR3 regions were amplified from genomic DNA using the immunoSEQ Assay, a bias-controlled multiplex PCR. In the authors' own workflow: Nucleated cell counts per sample were estimated from amplification of reference gene primers within the assay. To quantify the absolute abundance of each unique TCRbeta CDR3 rearrangement, sequence reads were collapsed and filtered. Productive Simpson clonality was computed per sample as the square root of Simpson's diversity index over productive rearrangements. Drawn from immuneACCESS, this table holds only the in-frame rearrangements with V and J called that TCRdb kept. Clones are partly lost; checked studies trace under half to an unresolved V gene and leave the rest unexplained. The V and J calls and the clone size are those of that table, but D and trimming were determined from the DNA. The sample has just under 90,000 clones on record, about nine tenths of them singletons. In total, the top ten clones hold 0.47% of the sample.

Based on the germline V gene, the CDR1 and CDR2 sequences are SGHRS and YFSETQ. Trimming removed 1 base from V and 4 bases from J; the gene matches leave 5 bases unexplained. From the cysteine through the phenylalanine, the CDR3 covers 15 amino acids. The kept DNA is CDR3 alone, 45 bases in frame from the first base. Each collaborating institution followed its own protocols to collect whole blood in K2EDTA tubes. For TCRbeta analysis, collaborators shipped samples as frozen whole blood, isolated PBMCs, or DNA extracted from either of those sample types. The chain is assembled from TRBV5-1 and TRBJ2-1, with 7 central nucleotides matching TRBD1. The source is a man aged 60 to 69 with acute or convalescent COVID-19. The sample comprised peripheral blood. At the DNA level, the sequence is TGCGCCAGCAGCTTGTCGGGGACAGCTTACAATGAGCAGTTCTTC. It encodes CASSLSGTAYNEQFF.